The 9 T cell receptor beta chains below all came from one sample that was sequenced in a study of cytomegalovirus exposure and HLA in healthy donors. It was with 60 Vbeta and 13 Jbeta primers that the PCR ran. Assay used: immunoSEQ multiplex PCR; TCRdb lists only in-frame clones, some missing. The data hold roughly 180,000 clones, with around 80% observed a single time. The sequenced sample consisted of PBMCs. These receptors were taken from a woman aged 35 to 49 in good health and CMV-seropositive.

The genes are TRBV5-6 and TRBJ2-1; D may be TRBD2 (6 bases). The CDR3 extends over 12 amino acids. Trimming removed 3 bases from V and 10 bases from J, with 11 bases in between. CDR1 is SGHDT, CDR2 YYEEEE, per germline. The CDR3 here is CASSSGSGEQFF. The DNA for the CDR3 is TGTGCCAGCAGCTCGGGAAGCGGGGAGCAGTTCTTC.

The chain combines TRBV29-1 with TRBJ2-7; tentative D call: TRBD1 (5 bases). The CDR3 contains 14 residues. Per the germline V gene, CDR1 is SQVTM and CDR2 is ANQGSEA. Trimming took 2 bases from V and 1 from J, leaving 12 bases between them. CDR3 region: CSVERQGPSYEQYF. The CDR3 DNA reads TGCAGCGTTGAAAGGCAGGGTCCGTCCTACGAGCAGTACTTC.

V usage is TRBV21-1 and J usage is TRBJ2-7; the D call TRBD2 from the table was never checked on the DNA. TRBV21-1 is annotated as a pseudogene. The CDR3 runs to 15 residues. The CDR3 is CASSNPQLAGNEQYF. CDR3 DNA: TGTGCCAGCAGCAACCCCCAACTAGCAGGGAACGAGCAGTACTTC.

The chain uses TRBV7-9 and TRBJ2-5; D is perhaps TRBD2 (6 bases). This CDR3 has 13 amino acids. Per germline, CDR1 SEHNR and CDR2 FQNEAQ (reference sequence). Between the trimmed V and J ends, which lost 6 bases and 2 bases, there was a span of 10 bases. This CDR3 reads CASRRSGQETQYF. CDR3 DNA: TGTGCCAGCAGGAGAAGCGGGCAAGAGACCCAGTACTTC.

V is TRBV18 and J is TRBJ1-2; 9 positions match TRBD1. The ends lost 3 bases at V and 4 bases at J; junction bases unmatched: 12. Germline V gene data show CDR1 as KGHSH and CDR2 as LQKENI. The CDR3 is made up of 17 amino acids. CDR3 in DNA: TGTGCCAGCTCACCGCTGAAAGGGACAGGGCTTACCTATGGCTACACCTTC. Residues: CASSPLKGTGLTYGYTF.

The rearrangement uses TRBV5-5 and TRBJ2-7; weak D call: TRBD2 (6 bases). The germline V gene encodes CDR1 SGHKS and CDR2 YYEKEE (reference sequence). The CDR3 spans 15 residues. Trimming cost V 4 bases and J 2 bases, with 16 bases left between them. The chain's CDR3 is CASSLQRATTYEQYF. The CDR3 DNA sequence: TGTGCCAGCAGCCTCCAGCGGGCTACGACCTACGAGCAGTACTTC.

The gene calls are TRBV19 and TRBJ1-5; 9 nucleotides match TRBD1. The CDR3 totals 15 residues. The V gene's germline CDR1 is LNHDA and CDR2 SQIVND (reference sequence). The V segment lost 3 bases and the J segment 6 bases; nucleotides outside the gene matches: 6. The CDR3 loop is CASSIGQGNGQPQHF. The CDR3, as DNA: TGTGCCAGTAGTATCGGACAGGGGAACGGTCAGCCCCAGCATTTT.

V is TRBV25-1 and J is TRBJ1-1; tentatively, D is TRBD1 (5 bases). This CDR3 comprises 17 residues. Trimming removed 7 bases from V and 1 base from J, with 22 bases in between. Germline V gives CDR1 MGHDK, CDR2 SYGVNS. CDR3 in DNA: TGTGCCAGCACCAAATCCGGGGGAGCAGCTAGGAACACTGAAGCTTTCTTT. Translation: CASTKSGGAARNTEAFF.

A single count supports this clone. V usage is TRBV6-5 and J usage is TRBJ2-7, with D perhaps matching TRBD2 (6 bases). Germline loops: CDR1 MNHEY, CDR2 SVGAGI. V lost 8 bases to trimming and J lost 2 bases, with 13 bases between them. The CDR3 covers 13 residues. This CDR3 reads CASRASATYEQYF. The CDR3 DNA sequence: TGTGCCAGCCGAGCTAGCGCGACCTACGAGCAGTACTTC.